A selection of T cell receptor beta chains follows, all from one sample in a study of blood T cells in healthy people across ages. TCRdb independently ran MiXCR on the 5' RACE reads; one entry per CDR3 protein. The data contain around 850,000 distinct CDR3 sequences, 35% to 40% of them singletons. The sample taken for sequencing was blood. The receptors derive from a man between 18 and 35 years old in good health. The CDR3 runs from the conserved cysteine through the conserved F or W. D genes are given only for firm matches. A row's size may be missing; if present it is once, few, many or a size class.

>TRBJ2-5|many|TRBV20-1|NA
CSAIRVTYQETQYF
TGCAGTGCTATCCGGGTCACCTATCAAGAGACCCAGTACTTC
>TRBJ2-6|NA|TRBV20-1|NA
CSAQGELHSGANVLTF
TGCAGTGCTCAAGGGGAACTCCACTCTGGGGCCAACGTCCTGACTTTC
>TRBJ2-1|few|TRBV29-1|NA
CSVLGAGKFF
TGCAGCGTTTTAGGGGCAGGGAAGTTCTTC
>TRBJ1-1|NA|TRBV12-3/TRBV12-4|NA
CASSFGSGEAFF
TGTGCCAGCAGTTTCGGGTCAGGGGAAGCTTTCTTT
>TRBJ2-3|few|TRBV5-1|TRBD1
CASSFYATGGDTQYF
TGCGCCAGCAGCTTTTATGCGACAGGGGGAGATACGCAGTATTTT
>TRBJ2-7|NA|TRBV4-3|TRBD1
CASSVGAQGANEQYF
TGCGCCAGCAGCGTCGGGGCCCAGGGGGCTAACGAGCAGTACTTC
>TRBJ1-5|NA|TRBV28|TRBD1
CASSDMTGRLIFLSNQPQHF
TGTGCCAGCAGTGACATGACAGGGAGGCTTATTTTCCTTAGCAATCAGCCCCAGCATTTT
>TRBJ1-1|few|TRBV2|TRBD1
CASSGRDRGPVNTEAFF
TGTGCCAGCAGTGGGCGAGACAGGGGGCCGGTGAACACTGAAGCTTTCTTT
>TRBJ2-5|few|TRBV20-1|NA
CSALLVGVETQYF
TGCAGTGCCCTCCTGGTGGGGGTGGAGACCCAGTACTTC
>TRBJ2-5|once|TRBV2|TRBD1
CASSESTGTGLGKTQYF
TGTGCCAGCAGTGAATCGACCGGGACAGGGCTGGGAAAGACCCAGTACTTC
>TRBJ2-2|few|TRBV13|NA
CACSGEDTGELFF
TGTGCCTGTTCAGGGGAAGACACCGGGGAGCTGTTTTTT
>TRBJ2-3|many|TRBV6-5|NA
CASSPTGDTQYF
TGTGCCAGCAGCCCGACCGGAGATACGCAGTATTTT
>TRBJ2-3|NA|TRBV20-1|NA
CSAYATLDSRADTQYF
TGCAGTGCCTACGCTACACTAGACAGTAGAGCAGATACGCAGTATTTT
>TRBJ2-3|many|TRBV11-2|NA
CASSLGSAGEDTQYF
TGTGCCAGCAGCTTAGGGTCTGCAGGGGAAGATACGCAGTATTTT
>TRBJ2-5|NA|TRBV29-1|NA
CSAGQRQETQYF
TGCAGCGCAGGACAGAGGCAAGAGACCCAGTACTTC
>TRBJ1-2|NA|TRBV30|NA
CAWSFPAAITGYTF
TGTGCCTGGAGCTTCCCCGCAGCGATCACTGGCTACACCTTC
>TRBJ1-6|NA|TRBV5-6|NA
CASSLGSTLYNSPLHF
TGTGCCAGCAGCTTGGGTAGTACCCTATATAATTCACCCCTCCACTTT
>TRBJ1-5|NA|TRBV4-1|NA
CASSQRSGTPNQPQHF
TGCGCCAGCAGCCAACGGTCGGGGACACCCAATCAGCCCCAGCATTTT
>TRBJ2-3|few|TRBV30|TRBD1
CAWSVGGRTDTQYF
TGTGCCTGGAGTGTAGGGGGCCGCACAGATACGCAGTATTTT
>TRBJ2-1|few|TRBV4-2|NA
CASSPAPGPNEQFF
TGTGCCAGCAGCCCAGCCCCGGGTCCGAATGAGCAGTTCTTC
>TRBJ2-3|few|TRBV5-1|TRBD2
CASSLGPSGGGTDTQYF
TGCGCCAGCAGCTTGGGTCCTAGCGGGGGGGGCACAGATACGCAGTATTTT
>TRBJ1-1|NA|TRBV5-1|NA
CASSLAAGANGEAFF
TGCGCCAGCAGCTTGGCCGCCGGGGCAAACGGGGAAGCTTTCTTT
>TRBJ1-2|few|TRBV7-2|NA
CASSLLNGYTF
TGTGCCAGCAGCTTACTAAATGGCTACACCTTC
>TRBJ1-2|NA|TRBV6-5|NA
CASSYSRSLNYGYTF
TGTGCCAGCAGTTACTCGCGCAGCCTCAACTATGGCTACACCTTC
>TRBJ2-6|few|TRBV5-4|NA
CASSLGPPLSSGANVLTF
TGTGCCAGCAGCTTGGGACCTCCTCTTAGCTCTGGGGCCAACGTCCTGACTTTC
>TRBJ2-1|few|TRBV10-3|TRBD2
CAISGLAGANNEQFF
TGTGCCATCAGTGGTCTAGCGGGGGCTAACAATGAGCAGTTCTTC
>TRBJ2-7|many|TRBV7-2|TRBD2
CASSLPLFGGGSYEQYF
TGTGCCAGCAGCCTACCCCTCTTTGGCGGGGGAAGCTACGAGCAGTACTTC
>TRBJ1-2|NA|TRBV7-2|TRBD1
CAGSLVHRGRYGYTF
TGTGCCGGCAGCTTAGTGCACAGGGGGCGATATGGCTACACCTTC
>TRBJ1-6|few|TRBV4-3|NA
CASSQTPGSDNSPLHF
TGCGCCAGCAGCCAGACCCCAGGGAGTGATAATTCACCCCTCCACTTT
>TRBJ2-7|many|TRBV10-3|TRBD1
CAISESLAPGTGNYEQYF
TGTGCCATCAGTGAGTCGTTGGCCCCCGGGACAGGGAACTACGAGCAGTACTTC
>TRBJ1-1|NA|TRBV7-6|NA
CARSLDVNTEAFF
TGTGCCCGCAGCTTAGATGTGAACACTGAAGCTTTCTTT
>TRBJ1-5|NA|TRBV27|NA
CASSRSEGNQPQHF
TGTGCCAGCAGCCGGTCTGAGGGCAATCAGCCCCAGCATTTT
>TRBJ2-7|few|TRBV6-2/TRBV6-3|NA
CASSWQGLPSYEQYF
TGTGCCAGCAGTTGGCAGGGCCTACCATCCTACGAGCAGTACTTC
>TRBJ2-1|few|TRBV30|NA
CAWTGTGSGNEQFF
TGTGCCTGGACTGGGACGGGTTCGGGAAATGAGCAGTTCTTC
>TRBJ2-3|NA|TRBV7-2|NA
CASTYARATPEYF
TGTGCCAGCACCTACGCTAGGGCCACCCCGGAGTATTTT